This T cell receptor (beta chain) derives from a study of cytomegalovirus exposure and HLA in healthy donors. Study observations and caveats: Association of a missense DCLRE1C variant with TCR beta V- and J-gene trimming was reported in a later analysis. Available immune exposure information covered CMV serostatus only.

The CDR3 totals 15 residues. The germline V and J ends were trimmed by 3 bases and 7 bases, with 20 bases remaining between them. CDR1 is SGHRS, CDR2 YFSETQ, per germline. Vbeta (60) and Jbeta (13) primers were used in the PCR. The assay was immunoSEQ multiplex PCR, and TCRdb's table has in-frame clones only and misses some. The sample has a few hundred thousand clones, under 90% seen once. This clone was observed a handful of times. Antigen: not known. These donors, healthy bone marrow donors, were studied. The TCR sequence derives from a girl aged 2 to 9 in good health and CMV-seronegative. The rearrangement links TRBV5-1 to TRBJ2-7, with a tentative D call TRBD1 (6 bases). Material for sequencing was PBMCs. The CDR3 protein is CASSSQGSAGREQYF. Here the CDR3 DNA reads TGCGCCAGCAGCTCACAGGGTTCGGCGGGTCGAGAGCAGTACTTC.